These 22 T cell receptor beta chains were all obtained from the same sample, sequenced in a study of circulating CD8 cells and anti-PD-1 response in melanoma. Using roughly 16 ng of total RNA, TCR libraries were made with the QIAseq Immune Repertoire TCR panel. MiXCR, run by TCRdb on the reads, gives a single entry per CDR3 protein. The table has about 2,500 distinct CDR3 sequences, 7.9% seen once; the top ten hold roughly 2.8%. From live CD3+CD8+TCRalphabeta+ cells, four PD-1 and/or TIGIT subsets were sorted. The source material was CD8+ T cells from PBMCs, sampled at baseline or after one month of anti-PD-1 therapy (not recorded which). Receptors were obtained from a human donor with melanoma.

By its share, this clonotype is medium-sized (0.01 to 0.1%). This chain joins TRBV19 and TRBJ2-1, with 11 bases identical to TRBD2. CDR1 is LNHDA, CDR2 SQIVND, per germline (reference sequence). Trimming removed 1 base from V and 7 bases from J; junction bases left unmatched: 3. This CDR3 is built from 15 residues. The CDR3 reads CASSIGSGGVNEQFF. The CDR3 DNA follows: TGTGCCAGTAGTATAGGTAGCGGGGGGGTGAATGAGCAGTTCTTC.

Within the sample, this clonotype is medium-sized (0.01 to 0.1%). The rearrangement joins TRBV30 to TRBJ2-7; no clear D. Between the trimmed V and J ends, which lost 0 bases and 4 bases, there was a span of 4 bases. There are 11 residues in the CDR3. The germline V gene encodes CDR1 GTSNPN and CDR2 SVGIG (reference sequence). CDR3 bases: TGTGCCTGGAGTGTACAGTACGAGCAGTACTTC. It yields the protein CAWSVQYEQYF.

This clonotype is categorized as medium-sized (0.01 to 0.1%). The chain uses TRBV29-1 and TRBJ1-1; D ambiguous. V lost 6 bases to trimming and J lost 7 bases, with 12 bases between them. This CDR3 is built from 11 residues. Germline CDR1 and CDR2: SQVTM and ANQGSEA. The CDR3 bases are TGCAGCGTGTCCCTCGGGGTTGAAGCTTTCTTT. It translates to CSVSLGVEAFF.

By proportion, this clonotype is medium-sized (0.01 to 0.1%). The chain links TRBV27 to TRBJ1-5; 7 positions match TRBD1. Germline V gene data show CDR1 as MNHEY and CDR2 as SMNVEV (reference sequence). V lost 5 bases, J lost 2 bases, and 6 bases stayed unmatched. The length of the CDR3 is 15 residues. The CDR3 protein is CASSPQDRGNQPQHF. The CDR3 coding sequence is TGTGCCAGCAGTCCTCAAGACAGGGGCAATCAGCCCCAGCATTTT.

This clonotype came up a few times. The V call is TRBV5-6, the J call TRBJ1-1, with no clear D. Trimming shortened V by 1 base and J by 6 bases, and 13 bases separated the two germline ends. The CDR3 is made up of 14 amino acids. CDR1 and CDR2 (germline): SGHDT, YYEEEE. The CDR3 loop reads CASSLSGFRAEAFF. In nucleotides, the CDR3 is TGTGCCAGCAGCTTGTCGGGGTTTCGGGCTGAAGCTTTCTTT.

This clonotype rates as medium-sized. The V gene is TRBV29-1, the J gene TRBJ2-7; D gene unclear. Germline values: CDR1 SQVTM, CDR2 ANQGSEA. The CDR3 covers 13 residues. Trimming cost V 4 bases and J 3 bases, with 13 bases left between them. CDR3 DNA: TGCAGCGTTGGCGGTACGGCCTTCTACGAGCAGTACTTC. Translated: CSVGGTAFYEQYF.

This clonotype is classed as large. The V and J genes are TRBV12-3 or TRBV12-4 and TRBJ1-1, with D possibly being TRBD1 (5 bases). The CDR3 totals 13 residues. V lost 5 bases to trimming and J lost 6 bases, with 13 bases between them. CDR3 sequence: CASSMTRGAEAFF. The CDR3 nucleotides are TGTGCCAGCAGTATGACACGGGGGGCTGAAGCTTTCTTT.

Relative to its sample, this clonotype is medium-sized. V and J are TRBV19 and TRBJ2-7, with D tentatively TRBD1 (5 bases). This CDR3 is 13 amino acids long. CDR1 and CDR2 from the germline V gene are LNHDA and SQIVND (reference sequence). The ends were cut back, 4 bases at V and 2 bases at J, with 9 bases in the middle. The CDR3 spells CASSSGATYEQYF. Here the CDR3 DNA reads TGTGCCAGTAGTAGTGGGGCCACCTACGAGCAGTACTTC.

Comments on this clonotype: An end of the junction differs from the germline gene, which may be a read error. The V and J genes are TRBV9 and TRBJ2-1; TRBD2 matches at 12 bases. The CDR3 is made up of 15 amino acids. Germline CDR1 reads SGDLS; CDR2 reads YYNGEE. The CDR3, as DNA: TGTGCCAGCAGTGTAGGACTAGCGGGGTACAATGAGCTGTTCTTC. Its translation: CASSVGLAGYNELFF.

The chain uses TRBV20-1 and TRBJ1-6; D not resolved. Looked up from germline, CDR1 is DFQATT and CDR2 is SNEGSKA (reference sequence). The CDR3 is 11 amino acids. Trimming left V 0 bases short and J 10 bases short, with 4 bases between. The CDR3 nucleotides read TGCAGTGCTAGAGACGGATCACCCCTCCACTTT. Protein sequence: CSARDGSPLHF.

This clonotype is medium-sized within its sample. The chain has TRBV12-3 or TRBV12-4 and TRBJ2-3; D is perhaps TRBD2 (5 bases). The CDR3 consists of 15 residues. V was shortened by 0 bases and J by 1 base, with 8 bases between the two germline ends. CDR3 nucleotide sequence: TGTGCCAGCAGTTTAGCCAGGCGGGGCACAGATACGCAGTATTTT. Its translation: CASSLARRGTDTQYF.

By share, this clonotype counts as medium-sized. The V and J genes are TRBV7-6 and TRBJ2-1; D is undetermined. V gave up 3 bases and J gave up 2 bases, with 5 bases separating them. CDR1 and CDR2 from the germline V gene are SGHVS and FNYEAQ. The CDR3 is 13 residues long. CDR3 sequence: CASSFGAYNEQFF. CDR3 sequence (DNA): TGTGCCAGCAGCTTTGGGGCCTACAATGAGCAGTTCTTC.

By share, this clonotype counts as medium-sized. The V gene is TRBV19, the J gene TRBJ2-2; D is perhaps TRBD1 (6 bases). The CDR3 runs to 15 residues. V was pared by 5 bases and J by 5 bases, with 15 bases between. Germline assignment: CDR1 LNHDA and CDR2 SQIVND (reference sequence). The CDR3 loop reads CASSWDTKYTGELFF. The DNA for the CDR3 is TGTGCCAGTAGTTGGGACACAAAATATACCGGGGAGCTGTTTTTT.

By frequency in the sample, this clonotype is medium-sized. The chain employs TRBV19 and TRBJ1-1, with no clear D. The length of the CDR3 is 13 residues. Trimming left V 1 base short and J 1 base short, with 4 bases between. Germline CDR1 reads LNHDA; CDR2 reads SQIVND (reference sequence). CDR3 nucleotides: TGTGCCAGTAGTATAGGGACGAACACTGAAGCTTTCTTT. Protein sequence: CASSIGTNTEAFF.

This clonotype is judged medium-sized. V gene TRBV28 combines with J gene TRBJ2-7, with 11 bases matching TRBD2. Per the germline V gene, CDR1 is MDHEN and CDR2 is SYDVKM. The length of the CDR3 is 19 residues. V shed 0 bases, J shed 0 bases, and the junction held 10 bases outside the gene matches. CDR3 sequence reads: CASSLWVRLAGSSSYEQYF. The CDR3 bases are TGTGCCAGCAGTTTATGGGTGAGACTAGCGGGGTCGAGCTCCTACGAGCAGTACTTC.

In its sample, this clonotype is medium-sized (0.01 to 0.1%). The CDR3 DNA is TGCAGCGTTGACGCGGGGATCAATGAGCAGTTCTTC. Translation gives CSVDAGINEQFF. V usage is TRBV29-1 and J usage is TRBJ2-1; the D gene is possibly TRBD2 (6 bases). CDR3 size: 12 residues. Trimming pared 3 bases from V and 6 bases from J, leaving 9 bases between. Germline V gives CDR1 SQVTM, CDR2 ANQGSEA.

This clonotype is classed as medium-sized. The V gene is TRBV7-2, the J gene TRBJ2-7, with D unclear. Germline V CDR1 and CDR2: SGHTA, FQGNSA. This CDR3 is built from 14 residues. V lost 0 bases, J lost 4 bases, and 10 bases lay in between. The CDR3 DNA sequence: TGTGCCAGCAGCTTAGCCCCCCTACCTTACGAGCAGTACTTC. Its protein product is CASSLAPLPYEQYF.

By share of the sample, this clonotype is medium-sized. This chain connects TRBV12-3 or TRBV12-4 to TRBJ2-7; D might be TRBD2 (7 bases). The CDR3 runs to 13 residues. With 6 bases removed from V and 3 bases from J, the gap between germline ends came to 12 bases. The CDR3 bases are TGTGCCAGCAGGGGGGGGCCCGTCTACGAGCAGTACTTC. Its protein product is CASRGGPVYEQYF.

By share, this clonotype counts as medium-sized. This chain links TRBV7-3 with TRBJ2-5; D may be TRBD1 or TRBD2 (5 bases each). The CDR3 has 13 amino acids. V was clipped by 5 bases and J by 3 bases, with 10 bases between them. The germline gives CDR1 SGHTA, CDR2 FQGTGA. The CDR3 DNA reads as TGTGCCAGCAGCCGGGACGGGGAAGAGACCCAGTACTTC. Encoded protein: CASSRDGEETQYF.

Sample share makes this clonotype medium-sized. The chain carries TRBV25-1 and TRBJ2-1; perhaps D is TRBD1 or TRBD2 (7 bases each). V lost 4 bases, J lost 9 bases, and 13 bases lay in between. This CDR3 has 13 residues. The germline gives CDR1 MGHDK, CDR2 SYGVNS. CDR3 DNA sequence: TGTGCCAGCAGTGTGACAGGGAGGGTTGAGCAGTTCTTC. It translates to CASSVTGRVEQFF.

This sequence joins TRBV21-1 and TRBJ2-4; TRBD1 is taken as the D call from the table, unchecked against the DNA. TRBV21-1 is a recognized pseudogene. The CDR3 loop spans 14 amino acids. DNA for the CDR3: TGTGCCAGCAGCACCCTCGGGGGGCTAAACATTCAGTACTTC. The encoded protein is CASSTLGGLNIQYF.

This clonotype is medium-sized within its sample. The chain links TRBV28 to TRBJ2-7; 7 nucleotides agree with TRBD2. The CDR3 covers 14 residues. Germline CDR1 reads MDHEN; CDR2 reads SYDVKM. With V trimmed by 2 bases and J by 3 bases, 4 bases remained unmatched. The CDR3 sequence is CASSLGLGGYEQYF. CDR3 sequence (DNA): TGTGCCAGCAGTTTAGGACTAGGAGGCTACGAGCAGTACTTC.